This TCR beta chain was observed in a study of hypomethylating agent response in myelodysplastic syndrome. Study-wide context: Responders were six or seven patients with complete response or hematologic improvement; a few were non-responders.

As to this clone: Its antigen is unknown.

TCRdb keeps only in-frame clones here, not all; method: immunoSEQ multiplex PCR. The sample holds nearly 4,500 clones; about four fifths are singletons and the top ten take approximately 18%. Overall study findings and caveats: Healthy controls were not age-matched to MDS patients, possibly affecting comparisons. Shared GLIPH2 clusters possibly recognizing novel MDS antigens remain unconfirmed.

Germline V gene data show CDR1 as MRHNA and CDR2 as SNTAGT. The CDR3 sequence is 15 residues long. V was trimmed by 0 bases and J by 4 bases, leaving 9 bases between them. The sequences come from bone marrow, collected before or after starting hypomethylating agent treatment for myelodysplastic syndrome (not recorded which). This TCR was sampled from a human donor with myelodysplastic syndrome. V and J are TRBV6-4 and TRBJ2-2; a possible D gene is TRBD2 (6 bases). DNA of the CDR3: TGTGCCAGCAGTGACTCGGAGGGTAGCACCGGGGAGCTGTTTTTT. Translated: CASSDSEGSTGELFF.